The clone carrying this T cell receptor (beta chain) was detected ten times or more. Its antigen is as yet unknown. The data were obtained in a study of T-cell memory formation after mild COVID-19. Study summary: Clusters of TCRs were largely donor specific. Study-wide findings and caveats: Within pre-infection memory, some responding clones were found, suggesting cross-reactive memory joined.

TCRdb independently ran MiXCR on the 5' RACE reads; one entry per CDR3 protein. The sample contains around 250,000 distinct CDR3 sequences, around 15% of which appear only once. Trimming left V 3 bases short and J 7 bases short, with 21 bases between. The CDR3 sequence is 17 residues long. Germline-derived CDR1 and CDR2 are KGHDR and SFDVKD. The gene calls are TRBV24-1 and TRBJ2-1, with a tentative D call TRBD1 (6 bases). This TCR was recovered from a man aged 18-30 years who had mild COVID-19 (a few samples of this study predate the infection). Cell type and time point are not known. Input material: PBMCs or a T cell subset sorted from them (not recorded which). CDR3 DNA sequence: TGTGCCACCAGTGATCCCTCCCAGGGGTCTTTGGGGAATGAGCAGTTCTTC. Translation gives CATSDPSQGSLGNEQFF.